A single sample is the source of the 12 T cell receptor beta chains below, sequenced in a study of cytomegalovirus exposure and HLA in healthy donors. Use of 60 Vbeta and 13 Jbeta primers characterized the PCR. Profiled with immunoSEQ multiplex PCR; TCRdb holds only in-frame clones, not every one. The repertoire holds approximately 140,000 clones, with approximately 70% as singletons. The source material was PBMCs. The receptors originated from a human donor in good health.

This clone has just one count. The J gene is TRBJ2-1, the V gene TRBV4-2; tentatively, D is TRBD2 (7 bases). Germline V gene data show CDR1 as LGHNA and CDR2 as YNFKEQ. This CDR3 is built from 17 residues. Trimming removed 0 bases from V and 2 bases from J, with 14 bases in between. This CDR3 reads CASSQEGGAPAYNEQFF. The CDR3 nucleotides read TGTGCCAGCAGCCAAGAGGGGGGGGCGCCGGCCTACAATGAGCAGTTCTTC.

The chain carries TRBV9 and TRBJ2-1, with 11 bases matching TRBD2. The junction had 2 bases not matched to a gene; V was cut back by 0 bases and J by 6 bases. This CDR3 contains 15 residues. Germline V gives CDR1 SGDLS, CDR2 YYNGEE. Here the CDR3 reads CASSVEGLAGNEQFF. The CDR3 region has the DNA TGTGCCAGCAGCGTAGAAGGACTAGCGGGCAATGAGCAGTTCTTC.

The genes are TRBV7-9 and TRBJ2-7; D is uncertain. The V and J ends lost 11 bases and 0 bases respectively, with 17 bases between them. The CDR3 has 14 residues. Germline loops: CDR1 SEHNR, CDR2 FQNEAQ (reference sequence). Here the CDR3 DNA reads TGTGCCGTTGGGTCTGGGCTAAGCTCCTACGAGCAGTACTTC. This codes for CAVGSGLSSYEQYF.

In DNA form, the CDR3 reads TGTGCCAGCTCCCGCGCGGAGGACACTGAAGCTTTCTTT. Protein sequence: CASSRAEDTEAFF. The rearrangement uses TRBV18 and TRBJ1-1; D remains ambiguous. From germline, CDR1 is KGHSH and CDR2 LQKENI. The CDR3 spans 13 residues. The ends were cut back, 6 bases at V and 3 bases at J, with 11 bases in the middle.

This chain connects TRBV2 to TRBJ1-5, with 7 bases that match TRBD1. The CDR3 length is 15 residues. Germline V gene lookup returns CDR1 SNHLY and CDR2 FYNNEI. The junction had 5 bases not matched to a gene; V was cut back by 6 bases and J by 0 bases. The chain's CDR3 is CASRGQPYSNQPQHF. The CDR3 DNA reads TGTGCCAGCAGGGGACAGCCCTATAGCAATCAGCCCCAGCATTTT.

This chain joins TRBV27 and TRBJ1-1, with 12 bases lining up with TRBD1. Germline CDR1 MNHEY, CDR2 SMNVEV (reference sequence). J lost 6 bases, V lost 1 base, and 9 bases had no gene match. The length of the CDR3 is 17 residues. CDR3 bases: TGTGCCAGCAGTTTATGGGGGACAGGGGGCTTAGCAGCTGAAGCTTTCTTT. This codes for CASSLWGTGGLAAEAFF.

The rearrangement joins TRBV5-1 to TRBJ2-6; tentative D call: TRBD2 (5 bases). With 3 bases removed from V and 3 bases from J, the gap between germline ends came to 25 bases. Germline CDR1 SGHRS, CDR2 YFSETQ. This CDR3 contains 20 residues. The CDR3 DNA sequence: TGCGCCAGCAGCTCTCTCCCGCAACAGTGGACTCTGGTTGGGGCCAACGTCCTGACTTTC. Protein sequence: CASSSLPQQWTLVGANVLTF.

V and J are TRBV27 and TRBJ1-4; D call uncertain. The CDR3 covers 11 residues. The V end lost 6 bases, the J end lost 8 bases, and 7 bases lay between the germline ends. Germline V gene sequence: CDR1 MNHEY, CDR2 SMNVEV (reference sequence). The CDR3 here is CASRFREKLFF. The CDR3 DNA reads TGTGCCAGCAGGTTTCGGGAAAAACTGTTTTTT.

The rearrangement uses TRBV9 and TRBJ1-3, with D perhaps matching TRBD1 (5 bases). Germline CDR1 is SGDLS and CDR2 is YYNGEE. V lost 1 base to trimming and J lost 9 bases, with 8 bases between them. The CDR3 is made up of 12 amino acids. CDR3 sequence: CASSVFRGTIYF. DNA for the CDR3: TGTGCCAGCAGCGTATTTAGGGGCACCATATATTTT.

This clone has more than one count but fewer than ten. CDR3 nucleotide sequence: TGTGCCAGCAGCTTGTCGGGGAACGAGCAGTACTTC. Residues: CASSLSGNEQYF. The gene calls are TRBV5-5 and TRBJ2-7; a weak D match, TRBD2 (5 bases). The V and J ends lost 1 base and 5 bases respectively, with 7 bases between them. There are 12 residues in the CDR3. Germline CDR1 reads SGHKS; CDR2 reads YYEKEE (reference sequence).

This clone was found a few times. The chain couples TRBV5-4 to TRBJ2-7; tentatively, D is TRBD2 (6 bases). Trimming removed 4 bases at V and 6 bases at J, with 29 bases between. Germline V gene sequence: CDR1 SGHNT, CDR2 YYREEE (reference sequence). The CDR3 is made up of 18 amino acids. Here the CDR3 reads CASSDNDLGGYRGGEQYF. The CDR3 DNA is TGTGCCAGCAGCGACAACGACCTAGGCGGGTATAGGGGAGGCGAGCAGTACTTC.

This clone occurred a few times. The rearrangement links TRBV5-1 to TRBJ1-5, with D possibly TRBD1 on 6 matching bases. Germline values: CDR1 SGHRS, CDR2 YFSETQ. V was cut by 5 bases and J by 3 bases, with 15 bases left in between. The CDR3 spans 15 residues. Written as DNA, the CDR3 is TGCGCCAGCAGTGCTGGGGACACCCCCAATCAGCCCCAGCATTTT. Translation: CASSAGDTPNQPQHF.